This T cell receptor (beta chain) stems from a study of T cell repertoires in cytomegalovirus infection (dated by TCRdb to about 2019). Regarding the complete study: Recently identified HLA-C-restricted CMV epitopes, whose presentation resists viral immunomodulation, were targeted by peptide stimulations together with well-studied HLA-B-restricted epitopes. The HLA type of each donor mattered for the analysis, because public TCR beta signatures pointed to carriage of CMV infection along with the matching HLA type. Study-wide conclusions, independent of this receptor: In both this cohort and an independent cohort of several hundred donors, the cumulative frequency of public TCR beta family members distinguished carriers of CMV infection plus the relevant HLA type. The ex vivo response was dominated by HLA-C-restricted CMV-specific TCR beta clonotypes, and the single most frequent clonotype in two of eight donors was supplied by these HLA-C-restricted clonotypes.

Interpreted using the paper, the treatment or condition label stands for: in vitro stimulation with specific CMV peptide epitopes to enrich CMV-specific T cells. Looking up the germline V gene yields CDR1 MGHDK and CDR2 SYGVNS. The CDR3 sequence holds 16 residues, the cysteine and phenylalanine included. The kept DNA is CDR3 alone, 48 bases in frame from the first base. V lost 3 bases and J lost 0 bases, and the count of bases not matched to a germline gene is 5. Comments on this clonotype: What this receptor recognizes is not known. Base qualities are not at hand, and no much larger clone is one base apart.

The sequencing machine was an Illumina HiSeq 1500. In TCRdb, the public reads were trimmed at Q25 with fastp and aligned with MiXCR, with productive beta chains retained. CDR3 protein sequences are deduplicated, and each keeps its most common genes and DNA. The sample has about 340,000 distinct CDR3 sequences on record, just under 30% of them singletons. Over 15% of the sample belongs to the ten largest clones. The rearranged chain carries TRBV25-1 and TRBJ2-1, and 7 junctional nucleotides match TRBD1. The sample here was cultured PBMCs, taken from culture after CMV antigen stimulation. The sequence derives from a human donor in good health (CMV status not recorded). Some clones in this sample may be carry-over from other donors' samples. In nucleotide form, the sequence is TGTGCCAGCAGTGAGACAGGGTTTTACTCCTACAATGAGCAGTTCTTC. It encodes CASSETGFYSYNEQFF.